Listed below are T cell receptor beta chains from one sample, sequenced in a study of blood T cell repertoires in COVID-19. Repertoires were generated with immunoSEQ multiplex PCR, while TCRdb's copy carries only in-frame clones and drops some. The sample yields roughly 100,000 clones, 81% seen once. The source material was peripheral blood. The receptor source for this set is a man older than 75 with acute or convalescent COVID-19. The CDR3 runs from the conserved cysteine through the conserved F or W. The D gene is left open where the match is weak. Clone size is stated in some rows and not others, as once, few, many or a class when expanded.

V: TRBV9
J: TRBJ2-7
D: TRBD2
size: -
CDR3: CASSVGSAGGWEQYF
DNA: TGTGCCAGCAGCGTAGGGTCAGCGGGAGGTTGGGAGCAGTACTTC

V: TRBV18
J: TRBJ2-5
D: -
size: -
CDR3: CASSPRTLQETQYF
DNA: TGTGCCAGCTCACCTCGAACTTTACAAGAGACCCAGTACTTC

V: TRBV28
J: TRBJ2-7
D: TRBD1
size: -
CDR3: CASSLPDRPSSYEQYF
DNA: TGTGCCAGCAGTTTACCGGACAGGCCCAGCTCCTACGAGCAGTACTTC

V: TRBV5-4
J: TRBJ2-7
D: TRBD2
size: -
CDR3: CASSPKLADSYEQYF
DNA: TGTGCCAGCAGCCCTAAACTAGCGGATTCCTACGAGCAGTACTTC

V: TRBV5-1
J: TRBJ2-5
D: TRBD1
size: -
CDR3: CASSRQGLQETQYF
DNA: TGCGCCAGCAGCCGACAGGGCCTACAAGAGACCCAGTACTTC

V: TRBV3-1/TRBV3-2
J: TRBJ1-5
D: TRBD1
size: -
CDR3: CASSPDRTGSSNQPQHF
DNA: TGTGCCAGCAGCCCCGACCGGACAGGGAGTAGCAATCAGCCCCAGCATTTT

V: TRBV5-1
J: TRBJ2-7
D: TRBD2
size: -
CDR3: CASSQGPIAGGSYEQYF
DNA: TGCGCCAGCAGCCAAGGGCCCATAGCGGGAGGCTCCTACGAGCAGTACTTC

V: TRBV12-3/TRBV12-4
J: TRBJ1-2
D: -
size: -
CDR3: CASNEQGNYGYTF
DNA: TGTGCCAGCAACGAACAGGGAAACTATGGCTACACCTTC

V: TRBV10-3
J: TRBJ1-2
D: -
size: -
CDR3: CAITHDSSGYTF
DNA: TGTGCCATCACTCACGACAGTAGTGGCTACACCTTC

V: TRBV27
J: TRBJ2-7
D: TRBD2
size: -
CDR3: CASSPVWREFEQYF
DNA: TGTGCCAGCAGCCCAGTCTGGCGGGAGTTCGAGCAGTACTTC

V: TRBV5-4
J: TRBJ1-6
D: -
size: -
CDR3: CASSLSAGGIRSPLHF
DNA: TGTGCCAGCAGCTTGTCAGCTGGGGGGATCCGTTCACCCCTCCACTTT

V: TRBV7-3
J: TRBJ1-1
D: TRBD1
size: -
CDR3: CASSFQDRFMNTEAFF
DNA: TGTGCCAGCAGCTTCCAGGACAGGTTCATGAACACTGAAGCTTTCTTT

V: TRBV3-1/TRBV3-2
J: TRBJ1-4
D: -
size: -
CDR3: CASSAQGISEKLFF
DNA: TGTGCCAGCAGCGCCCAGGGGATTAGTGAAAAACTGTTTTTT

V: TRBV28
J: TRBJ1-2
D: -
size: -
CDR3: CASTSPMRKHTF
DNA: TGTGCCAGCACTAGCCCTATGAGGAAGCACACCTTC

V: TRBV7-2
J: TRBJ1-1
D: -
size: -
CDR3: CASSSQGGLTEAFF
DNA: TGTGCCAGCAGCTCCCAGGGTGGATTGACTGAAGCTTTCTTT

V: TRBV6-6
J: TRBJ2-5
D: -
size: -
CDR3: CAIRGFQETQYF
DNA: TGTGCCATCCGGGGTTTCCAAGAGACCCAGTACTTC

V: TRBV14
J: TRBJ1-6
D: -
size: -
CDR3: CASSVRDYGSPLHF
DNA: TGTGCCAGTAGCGTGAGGGACTACGGTTCACCCCTCCACTTT

V: TRBV18
J: TRBJ2-7
D: -
size: -
CDR3: CASSPSTAAYEQYF
DNA: TGTGCCAGCTCACCATCCACAGCAGCTTACGAGCAGTACTTC

V: TRBV12-3/TRBV12-4
J: TRBJ1-5
D: -
size: once
CDR3: CASSVTEAQPQHF
DNA: TGTGCCAGCAGTGTGACAGAGGCTCAGCCCCAGCATTTT

V: TRBV12-3/TRBV12-4
J: TRBJ2-3
D: TRBD2
size: -
CDR3: CASSLTSGDTQYF
DNA: TGTGCCAGCAGTTTGACTAGCGGAGATACGCAGTATTTT

V: TRBV19
J: TRBJ1-2
D: -
size: -
CDR3: CASTAGRNYGYTF
DNA: TGTGCCAGTACCGCGGGAAGGAACTATGGCTACACCTTC

V: TRBV30
J: TRBJ2-4
D: -
size: -
CDR3: CAWSKPGHQGLGNF
DNA: TGTGCCTGGAGTAAACCGGGACACCAGGGTCTGGGGAACTTC

V: TRBV6-5
J: TRBJ2-3
D: -
size: -
CDR3: CASSYGAVSTDTQYF
DNA: TGTGCCAGCAGTTACGGGGCTGTAAGCACAGATACGCAGTATTTT

V: TRBV18
J: TRBJ2-1
D: TRBD2
size: -
CDR3: CASSPRTSGSGNEQFF
DNA: TGTGCCAGCTCACCGCGGACTAGCGGGAGTGGCAATGAGCAGTTCTTC

V: TRBV28
J: TRBJ2-1
D: TRBD2
size: -
CDR3: CASSLLRGLARVNEQFF
DNA: TGTGCCAGCAGTTTATTAAGGGGACTAGCTCGTGTCAATGAGCAGTTCTTC

V: TRBV7-9
J: TRBJ1-2
D: -
size: few
CDR3: CASSGQGIGYTF
DNA: TGTGCCAGCAGCGGGCAGGGCATCGGCTACACCTTC

V: TRBV4-1
J: TRBJ1-6
D: -
size: -
CDR3: CASSQDQVGNSPLHF
DNA: TGCGCCAGCAGCCAAGATCAAGTCGGGAACTCACCCCTCCACTTT

V: TRBV19
J: TRBJ2-2
D: TRBD1
size: once
CDR3: CASSIRAISRDRTNTGELFF
DNA: TGTGCCAGTAGTATACGCGCGATTAGTCGGGACAGGACGAACACCGGGGAGCTGTTTTTT

V: TRBV27
J: TRBJ1-1
D: -
size: -
CDR3: CASRFGGGSEAFF
DNA: TGTGCCAGCAGGTTTGGCGGAGGGTCTGAAGCTTTCTTT

V: TRBV10-3
J: TRBJ2-3
D: -
size: -
CDR3: CAISEWGTSTDTQYF
DNA: TGTGCCATCAGTGAGTGGGGGACTAGCACAGATACGCAGTATTTT

V: TRBV15
J: TRBJ2-6
D: -
size: -
CDR3: CATCGDGSGANVLTF
DNA: TGTGCCACCTGTGGAGACGGCTCTGGGGCCAACGTCCTGACTTTC

V: TRBV6-5
J: TRBJ1-5
D: TRBD1
size: -
CDR3: CASSYGGGQVNQPQHF
DNA: TGTGCCAGCAGTTACGGGGGGGGACAGGTCAATCAGCCCCAGCATTTT

V: TRBV18
J: TRBJ2-3
D: -
size: -
CDR3: CASSPTPGADTQYF
DNA: TGTGCCAGCTCACCAACCCCAGGGGCAGATACGCAGTATTTT

V: TRBV18
J: TRBJ1-1
D: TRBD1
size: -
CDR3: CASSPRGGTGGTEMNTEAFF
DNA: TGTGCCAGCTCACCAAGGGGGGGGACAGGGGGCACGGAAATGAACACTGAAGCTTTCTTT

V: TRBV29-1
J: TRBJ2-2
D: TRBD2
size: -
CDR3: CSVEDLRPGLAGGYGGGELFF
DNA: TGCAGCGTTGAAGATCTGAGGCCGGGACTAGCGGGAGGTTACGGGGGCGGGGAGCTGTTTTTT

V: TRBV7-8
J: TRBJ1-1
D: -
size: -
CDR3: CASSFHRNMNTEAFF
DNA: TGTGCCAGCAGCTTCCACAGGAACATGAACACTGAAGCTTTCTTT

V: TRBV30
J: TRBJ1-1
D: -
size: few
CDR3: CAGGGASNTEAFF
DNA: TGTGCCGGAGGAGGCGCCTCGAACACTGAAGCTTTCTTT